The clone carrying this T cell receptor (beta chain) was found a few times. The antigen is undetermined. The CDR3 runs 12 residues. The germline V gene encodes CDR1 SGHTA and CDR2 FQGTGA. The ends were cut back, 9 bases at V and 0 bases at J, with 7 bases in the middle. The entry originates in a study of neoadjuvant nivolumab and ipilimumab in lung cancer. At the level of the study: Patients got nivolumab 3 mg/kg on days 1, 15 and 29; combination added ipilimumab 1 mg/kg day 1.

Notes on the study in general: Only a small number of samples underwent TCR sequencing. Only two of four nivolumab-treated tumors gained richness and clonality by surgery. TCR clonality did not significantly correlate with pathologic tumor regression.

Profiled with immunoSEQ multiplex PCR; TCRdb holds only in-frame clones, not every one. Of 6,200 or so clones in the sample, 65% were seen once. The starting material was tumor tissue, obtained after neoadjuvant nivolumab, alone or with ipilimumab, at or shortly before surgery. This receptor was identified in an adult with non-small cell lung cancer. J is TRBJ2-3 and V is TRBV7-3; D unclear. The DNA for the CDR3 is TGTGCCAGTAGTTCTAGCACAGATACGCAGTATTTT. It codes for CASSSSTDTQYF.